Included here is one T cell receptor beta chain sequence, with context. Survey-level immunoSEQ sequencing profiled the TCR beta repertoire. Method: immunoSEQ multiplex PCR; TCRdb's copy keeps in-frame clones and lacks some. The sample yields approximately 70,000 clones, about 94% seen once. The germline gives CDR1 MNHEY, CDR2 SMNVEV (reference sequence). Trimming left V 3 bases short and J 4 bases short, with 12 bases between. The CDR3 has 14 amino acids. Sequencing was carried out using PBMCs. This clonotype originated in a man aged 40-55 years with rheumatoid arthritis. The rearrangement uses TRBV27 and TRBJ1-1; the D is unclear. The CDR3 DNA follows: TGTGCCAGCAGTTTGGGGATTAGGAGCACTGAAGCTTTCTTT. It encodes CASSLGIRSTEAFF.